These 11 T cell receptor beta chains were all obtained from the same sample, sequenced in a study of T cell changes during pregnancy in multiple sclerosis. Libraries were prepared by immunoSEQ multiplex PCR; TCRdb keeps only in-frame clonotypes and omits some of them. The sample consists of 91,000 or so clones, 85% to 95% of them appearing once. Sequencing was performed on peripheral blood, taken after pregnancy. These receptors were collected from a female donor with multiple sclerosis, enrolled in a pregnancy study.

V and J are TRBV7-2 and TRBJ1-4, with a possible D match to TRBD1 (6 bases). Per germline, CDR1 SGHTA and CDR2 FQGNSA. The CDR3 is made up of 15 amino acids. The V end lost 5 bases, the J end lost 8 bases, and 18 bases lay between the germline ends. CDR3 coding DNA: TGTGCCAGCAGCACCCGGGGGGGGGCACGGGAAAAACTGTTTTTT. It translates to CASSTRGGAREKLFF.

The chain links TRBV19 to TRBJ1-1, with D unresolved. Germline values: CDR1 LNHDA, CDR2 SQIVND (reference sequence). Trimming stripped 4 bases from V and 7 bases from J, with 13 bases between. The CDR3 contains 13 residues. In DNA, the CDR3 is TGTGCCAGTAGTAGGTCGCTCCAGGATGAAGCTTTCTTT. Translation: CASSRSLQDEAFF.

The rearrangement joins TRBV6-6 to TRBJ2-3; maybe TRBD1 (6 bases). The V gene's germline CDR1 is MNHNY and CDR2 SVGAGI (reference sequence). The CDR3 contains 14 residues. Trimming left V 9 bases short and J 3 bases short, with 16 bases between. CDR3 protein: CASQGFRSTDTQYF. The CDR3 bases are TGTGCCAGTCAGGGGTTTCGGTCTACAGATACGCAGTATTTT.

Only one count was recorded for this clone. This sequence joins TRBV29-1 and TRBJ1-2; 7 nucleotides align to TRBD1. The junction had 6 bases not matched to a gene; V was cut back by 3 bases and J by 8 bases. The CDR3 extends over 12 amino acids. From germline, CDR1 is SQVTM and CDR2 ANQGSEA. Written as DNA, the CDR3 is TGCAGCGTTGAGGAGCAGGGGGTCGGCTACACCTTC. It translates to CSVEEQGVGYTF.

The V and J genes are TRBV27 and TRBJ2-7, with TRBD1 as a possible D gene (6 bases). CDR3 size: 17 residues. Germline CDR1 reads MNHEY; CDR2 reads SMNVEV (reference sequence). Trimming took off 3 bases at V and 4 bases at J, with 22 bases between the two ends. The CDR3 region is CASSFRPGEVVPYEQYF. The CDR3 coding sequence is TGTGCCAGCAGTTTCCGGCCAGGGGAAGTCGTACCATACGAGCAGTACTTC.

V gene TRBV11-2 combines with J gene TRBJ2-1, with 9 bases aligning to TRBD2. The CDR3 spans 16 residues. V gave up 7 bases and J gave up 0 bases; unmatched junction bases: 7. From germline, CDR1 is SGHAT and CDR2 FQNNGV. CDR3 coding DNA: TGTGCCAGCAAGACGATTAGCGGGAGCTCCTACAATGAGCAGTTCTTC. This gives the protein CASKTISGSSYNEQFF.

The chain uses TRBV27 and TRBJ1-5; D unresolved. V lost 6 bases and J 2 bases, leaving 8 bases between the germline ends. The germline V gene has CDR1 MNHEY and CDR2 SMNVEV (reference sequence). CDR3 size: 13 residues. This CDR3 reads CASRAGGNQPQHF. CDR3 bases: TGTGCCAGCAGGGCGGGTGGCAATCAGCCCCAGCATTTT.

The genes are TRBV7-9 and TRBJ1-2, with a weak D call TRBD1 (6 bases). This CDR3 is 13 amino acids long. The V end lost 4 bases, the J end lost 5 bases, and 11 bases lay between the germline ends. CDR1 and CDR2 from the germline V gene are SEHNR and FQNEAQ (reference sequence). CDR3 DNA sequence: TGTGCCAGCAGCTCCCGGGACAAATATGGCTACACCTTC. It encodes CASSSRDKYGYTF.

The chain carries TRBV4-2 and TRBJ2-2; unclear D gene. Trimming stripped 3 bases from V and 4 bases from J, with 6 bases between. The CDR3 length is 13 residues. Per germline, CDR1 LGHNA and CDR2 YNFKEQ. CDR3 in DNA: TGTGCCAGCAGCCAGGCCCTCACCGGGGAGCTGTTTTTT. Translating it yields CASSQALTGELFF.

The chain joins TRBV5-1 to TRBJ1-4; D gene ambiguous. The ends were cut back, 0 bases at V and 5 bases at J, with 11 bases in the middle. The CDR3 length is 15 residues. The germline CDR1 and CDR2 sequences are SGHRS and YFSETQ. CDR3 region: CASSLAAIPNEKLFF. CDR3 nucleotide sequence: TGCGCCAGCAGCTTGGCCGCTATCCCCAATGAAAAACTGTTTTTT.

The chain uses TRBV5-1 and TRBJ2-6; the D gene is possibly TRBD1 (6 bases). Trimming removed 4 bases at V and 0 bases at J, with 20 bases between. The CDR3 has 19 residues. Per the germline V gene, CDR1 is SGHRS and CDR2 is YFSETQ. CDR3 sequence reads: CASSPGRDTGDSGANVLTF. CDR3 sequence (DNA): TGCGCCAGCAGCCCTGGACGGGACACCGGGGACTCTGGGGCCAACGTCCTGACTTTC.